This T cell receptor (beta chain) originates from a study of cytomegalovirus exposure and HLA in healthy donors. Those who donated were healthy bone marrow donors. Study-wide points: A list of approximately 160 TCR beta chains associated with cytomegalovirus was given. The presence/absence work took it that sequencing depth was about the same across donors. Researchers reported from a later analysis that most CMV-associated TCR beta chains appeared HLA-restricted.

V dropped 0 bases and J dropped 6; count of bases not matched to a gene: 6. The CDR3 sequence is 16 residues long. Germline loops: CDR1 SGDLS, CDR2 YYNGEE. Amplification used 60 Vbeta primers and 13 Jbeta primers. Libraries were prepared by immunoSEQ multiplex PCR; TCRdb keeps only in-frame clonotypes and omits some of them. This table has about 130,000 clones, 75% to 85% appearing once. Remarks on this clone: Its matching antigen is unknown.

The clonotype was recovered from a man aged 50 to 59 in good health and CMV-seronegative. Sequenced: PBMCs. The chain combines TRBV9 with TRBJ2-3; 11 nucleotides align to TRBD2. CDR3 amino acids: CASSVGSGGGRDTQYF. The CDR3 DNA sequence: TGTGCCAGCAGCGTAGGTAGCGGGGGGGGAAGGGATACGCAGTATTTT.